This T cell receptor beta chain was recovered during a study of type 1 regulatory T cells. For the study at large: This in vitro CD4 product, T-allo10, is enriched for Tr1 cells and alloantigen-specific.

TCRdb used MiXCR to reprocess the reads, holding one entry per CDR3 protein. Among about 74,000 distinct CDR3 sequences listed, roughly 60% were seen once. In regard to this clonotype: Its antigen is unidentified.

The germline V gene has CDR1 ENHRY and CDR2 SYGVKD. The V end was cut by 2 bases, the J end by 2 bases, with 13 bases between. CDR3 length: 16 amino acids. The graft donor-derived T-allo10 cells reportedly recognize host alloantigens, are anergic, and suppress alloantigen-specifically. The TCR originated in a human donor in good health. Material for sequencing was cultured T cells, either the whole culture or a sorted T cell fraction (not recorded which). As to subset: Tr1-enriched cell product generated in vitro against host alloantigens. The rearrangement links TRBV10-3 to TRBJ1-5; possible D gene TRBD1, 5 bases. The CDR3 sequence is CAISEAVGTGNQPQHF. The CDR3 DNA reads TGTGCCATCAGTGAGGCGGTAGGGACGGGCAATCAGCCCCAGCATTTT.